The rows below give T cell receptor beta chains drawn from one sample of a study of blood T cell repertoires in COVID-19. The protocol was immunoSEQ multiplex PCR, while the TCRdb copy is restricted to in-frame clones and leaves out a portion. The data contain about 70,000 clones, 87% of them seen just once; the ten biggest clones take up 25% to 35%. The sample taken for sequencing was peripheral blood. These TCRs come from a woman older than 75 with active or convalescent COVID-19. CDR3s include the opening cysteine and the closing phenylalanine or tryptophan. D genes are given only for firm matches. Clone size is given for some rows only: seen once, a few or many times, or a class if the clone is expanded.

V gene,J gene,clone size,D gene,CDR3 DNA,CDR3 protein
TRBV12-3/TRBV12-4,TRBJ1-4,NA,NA,TGTGCCAGCAGTCGACAAGAAAAACTGTTTTTT,CASSRQEKLFF
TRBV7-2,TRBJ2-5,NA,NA,TGTGCCAGCAGCTTATTGGGGGCGAATCGAAAACAAGAGACCCAGTACTTC,CASSLLGANRKQETQYF
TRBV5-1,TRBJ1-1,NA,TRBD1,TGCGCCAGCAGTGGGGACAGACAAGCTTTCTTT,CASSGDRQAFF
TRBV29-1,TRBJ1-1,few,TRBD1,TGCAGCGTTGAAAGGGGGCTGTTTACTGAAGCTTTCTTT,CSVERGLFTEAFF
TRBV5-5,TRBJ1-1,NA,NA,TGTGCCAGCAGCTTGGGGTCGGGATATGGAGCTTTCTTT,CASSLGSGYGAFF
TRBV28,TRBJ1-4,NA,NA,TGTGCCAGCAGTAACACAGGGTACGATGAAAAACTGTTTTTT,CASSNTGYDEKLFF
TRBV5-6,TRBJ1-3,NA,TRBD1,TGTGCCAGCAGCTTAAGGGACAGGTTCCCTGGAAACACCATATATTTT,CASSLRDRFPGNTIYF
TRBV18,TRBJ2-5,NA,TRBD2,TGTGCCAGCTCACACACCGGAGCCAGCGGGGGGGCGGTGACCCAGTACTTC,CASSHTGASGGAVTQYF
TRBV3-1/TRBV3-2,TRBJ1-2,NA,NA,TGTGCCAGCAGCCATTCTGGGACTCAGTTGTACTATGGCTACACCTTC,CASSHSGTQLYYGYTF
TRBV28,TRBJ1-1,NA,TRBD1,TGTGCCAGCAGTTTCCCCACCTCCAGGGGGGATAACACTGAAGCTTTCTTT,CASSFPTSRGDNTEAFF
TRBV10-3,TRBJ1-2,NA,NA,TGTGCCACCAACCAGGGCACAAACTATGGCTACACCTTC,CATNQGTNYGYTF
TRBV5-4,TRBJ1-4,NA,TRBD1,TGTGCCAGCAGCTTGGGGGACAGGGAGAATGAAAAACTGTTTTTT,CASSLGDRENEKLFF
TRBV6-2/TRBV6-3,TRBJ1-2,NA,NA,TGTGCCAGCAGTTACCTAGAAGTGCATGGCTACACCTTC,CASSYLEVHGYTF